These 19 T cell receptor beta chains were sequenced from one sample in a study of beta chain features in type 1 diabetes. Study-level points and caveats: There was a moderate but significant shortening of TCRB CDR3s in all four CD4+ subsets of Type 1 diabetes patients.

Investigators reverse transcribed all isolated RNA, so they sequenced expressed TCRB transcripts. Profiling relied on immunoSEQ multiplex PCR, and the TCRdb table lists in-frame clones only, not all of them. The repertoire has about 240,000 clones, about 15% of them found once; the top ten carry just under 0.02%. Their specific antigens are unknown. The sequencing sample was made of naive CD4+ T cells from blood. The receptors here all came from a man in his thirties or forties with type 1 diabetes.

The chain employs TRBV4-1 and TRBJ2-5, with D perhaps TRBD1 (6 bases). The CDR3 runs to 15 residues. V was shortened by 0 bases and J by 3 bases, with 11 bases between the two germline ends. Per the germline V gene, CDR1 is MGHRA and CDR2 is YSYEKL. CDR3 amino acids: CASSQEGAGEETQYF. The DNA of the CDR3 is TGCGCCAGCAGCCAAGAGGGAGCAGGGGAAGAGACCCAGTACTTC.

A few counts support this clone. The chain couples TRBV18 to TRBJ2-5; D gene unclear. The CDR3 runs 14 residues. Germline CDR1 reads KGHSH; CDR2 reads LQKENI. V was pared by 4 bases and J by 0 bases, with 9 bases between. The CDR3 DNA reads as TGTGCCAGCTCACTTCAGGTACACCAAGAGACCCAGTACTTC. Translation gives CASSLQVHQETQYF.

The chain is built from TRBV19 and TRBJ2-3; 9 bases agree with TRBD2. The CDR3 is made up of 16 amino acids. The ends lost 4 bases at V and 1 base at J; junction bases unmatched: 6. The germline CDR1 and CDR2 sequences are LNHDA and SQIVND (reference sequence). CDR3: CASSTGLAGGTDTQYF. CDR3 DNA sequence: TGTGCCAGTAGTACGGGGTTAGCGGGGGGCACAGATACGCAGTATTTT.

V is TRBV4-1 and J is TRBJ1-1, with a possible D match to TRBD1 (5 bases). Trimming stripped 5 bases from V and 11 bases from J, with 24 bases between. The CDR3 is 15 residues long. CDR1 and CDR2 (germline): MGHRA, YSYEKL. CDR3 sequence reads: CASSGANFRGGLAFF. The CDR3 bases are TGCGCCAGCAGCGGGGCTAACTTTAGGGGAGGGTTGGCTTTCTTT.

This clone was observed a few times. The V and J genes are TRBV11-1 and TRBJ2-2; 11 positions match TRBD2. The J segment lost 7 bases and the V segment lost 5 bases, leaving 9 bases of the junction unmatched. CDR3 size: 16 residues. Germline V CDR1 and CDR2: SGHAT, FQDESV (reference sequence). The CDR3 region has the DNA TGTGCCAGCAGCCAACCTACTAGCGGGAGCGGCGGGGAGCTGTTTTTT. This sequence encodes CASSQPTSGSGGELFF. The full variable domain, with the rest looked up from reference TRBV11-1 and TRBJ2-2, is EAEVAQSPRYKITEKSQAVAFWCDPISGHATLYWYRQILGQGPELLVQFQDESVVDDSQLPKDRFSAERLKGVDSTLKIQPAELGDSAMYLCASSQPTSGSGGELFFGEGSRLTVL.

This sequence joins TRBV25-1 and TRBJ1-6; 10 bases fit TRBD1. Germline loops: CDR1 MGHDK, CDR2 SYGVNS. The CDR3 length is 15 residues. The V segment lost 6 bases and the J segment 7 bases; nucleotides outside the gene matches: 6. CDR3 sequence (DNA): TGTGCCAGCAGGCAGACAGGGGGCTCGAATTCACCCCTCCACTTT. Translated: CASRQTGGSNSPLHF.

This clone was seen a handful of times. The CDR3 DNA follows: TGTGCCAGCAGCCCAACCCGGGACAGGGTCTACGAGCAGTACTTC. It specifies CASSPTRDRVYEQYF. The V and J genes are TRBV7-2 and TRBJ2-7; 9 nucleotides line up with TRBD1. The junction had 8 bases not matched to a gene; V was cut back by 5 bases and J by 3 bases. Per the germline V gene, CDR1 is SGHTA and CDR2 is FQGNSA. This CDR3 is built from 15 residues.

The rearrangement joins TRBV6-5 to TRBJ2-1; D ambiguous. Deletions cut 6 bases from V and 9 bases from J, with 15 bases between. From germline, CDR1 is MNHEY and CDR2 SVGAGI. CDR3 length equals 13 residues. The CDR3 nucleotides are TGTGCCAGCAGCGGTAGTAGCCTGGGTGAGCAGTTCTTC. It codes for CASSGSSLGEQFF.

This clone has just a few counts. CDR3 coding DNA: TGCGCCAGCAGCCGAGACAGGGAAGCTAACTATGGCTACACCTTC. Its translation: CASSRDREANYGYTF. The V call is TRBV4-1, the J call TRBJ1-2, with 7 bases that match TRBD1. The CDR3 contains 15 residues. V trimming: 4 bases; J trimming: 0 bases; junction bases outside the gene matches: 5. Germline values: CDR1 MGHRA, CDR2 YSYEKL.

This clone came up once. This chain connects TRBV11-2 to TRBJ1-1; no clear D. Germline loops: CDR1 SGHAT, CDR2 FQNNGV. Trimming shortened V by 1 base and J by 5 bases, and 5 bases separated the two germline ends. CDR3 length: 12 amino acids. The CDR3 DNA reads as TGTGCCAGCAGCTTAGCGGGGACTGAAGCTTTCTTT. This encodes CASSLAGTEAFF.

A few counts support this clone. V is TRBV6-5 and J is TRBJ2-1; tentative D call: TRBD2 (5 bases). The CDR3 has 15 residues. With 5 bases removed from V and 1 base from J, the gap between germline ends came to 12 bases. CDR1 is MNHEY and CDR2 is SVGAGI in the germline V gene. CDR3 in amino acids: CASSTNGGSYNEQFF. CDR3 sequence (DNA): TGTGCCAGCAGTACTAATGGAGGTTCCTACAATGAGCAGTTCTTC.

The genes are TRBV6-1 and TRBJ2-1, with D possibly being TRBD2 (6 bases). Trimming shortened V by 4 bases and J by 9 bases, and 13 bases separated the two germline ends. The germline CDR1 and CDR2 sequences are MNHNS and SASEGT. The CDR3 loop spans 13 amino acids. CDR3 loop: CASSVGGFGEQFF. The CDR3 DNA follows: TGTGCCAGCAGTGTGGGGGGTTTTGGTGAGCAGTTCTTC.

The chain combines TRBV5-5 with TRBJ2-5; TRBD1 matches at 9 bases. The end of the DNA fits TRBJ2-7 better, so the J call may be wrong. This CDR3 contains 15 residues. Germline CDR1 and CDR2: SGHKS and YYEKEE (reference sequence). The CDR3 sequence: CASSADRGAPYEQYF. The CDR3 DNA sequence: TGTGCCAGCAGCGCGGACAGGGGAGCACCCTACGAGCAGTACTTC.

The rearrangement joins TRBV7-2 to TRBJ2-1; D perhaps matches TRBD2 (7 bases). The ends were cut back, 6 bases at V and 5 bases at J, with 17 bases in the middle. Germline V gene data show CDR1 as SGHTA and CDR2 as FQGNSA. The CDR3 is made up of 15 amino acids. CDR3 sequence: CASSPLRGRHNEQFF. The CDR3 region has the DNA TGTGCCAGCAGTCCCCTGCGGGGGCGGCACAATGAGCAGTTCTTC.

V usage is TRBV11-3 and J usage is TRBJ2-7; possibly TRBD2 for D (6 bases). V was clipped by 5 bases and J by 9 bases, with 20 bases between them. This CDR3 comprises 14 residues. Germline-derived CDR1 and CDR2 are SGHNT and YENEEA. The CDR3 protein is CASSPGDSTSGQYF. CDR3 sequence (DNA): TGTGCCAGCAGCCCCGGGGACTCTACCAGTGGGCAGTACTTC.

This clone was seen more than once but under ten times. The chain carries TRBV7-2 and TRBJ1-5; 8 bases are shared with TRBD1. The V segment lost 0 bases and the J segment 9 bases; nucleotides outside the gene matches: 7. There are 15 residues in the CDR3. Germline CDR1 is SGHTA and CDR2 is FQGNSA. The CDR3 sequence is CASSLAPGGGRPQHF. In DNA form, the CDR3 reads TGTGCCAGCAGCTTAGCCCCAGGGGGCGGTCGGCCCCAGCATTTT.

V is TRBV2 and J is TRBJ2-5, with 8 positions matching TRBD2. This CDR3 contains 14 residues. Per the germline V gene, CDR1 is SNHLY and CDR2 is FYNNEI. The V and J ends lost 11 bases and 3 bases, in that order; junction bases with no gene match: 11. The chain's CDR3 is CALNGAGGEETQYF. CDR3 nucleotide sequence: TGTGCCTTGAATGGGGCGGGAGGAGAAGAGACCCAGTACTTC.

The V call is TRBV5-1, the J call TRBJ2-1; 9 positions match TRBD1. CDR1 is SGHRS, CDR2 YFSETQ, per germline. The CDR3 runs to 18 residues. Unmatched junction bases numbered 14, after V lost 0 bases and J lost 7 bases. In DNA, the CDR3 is TGCGCCAGCAGCTTGGGGGACAGGGCTAAGGACCCTTCAAATGAGCAGTTCTTC. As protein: CASSLGDRAKDPSNEQFF.

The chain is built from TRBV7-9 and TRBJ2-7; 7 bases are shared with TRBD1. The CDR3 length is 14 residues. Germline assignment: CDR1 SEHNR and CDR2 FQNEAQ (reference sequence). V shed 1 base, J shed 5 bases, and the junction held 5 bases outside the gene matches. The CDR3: CASSLEGARNEQYF. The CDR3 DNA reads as TGTGCCAGCAGCTTAGAGGGGGCGCGCAACGAGCAGTACTTC.